This TCR beta chain was observed in a study of cytomegalovirus exposure and HLA in healthy donors. Study-wide background: Out of about 180 million T cells, an earlier analysis found over 90 million unique TCR beta sequences in total. Overall study results and limits: TCR beta sequences numbering more than 15,000 were associated with HLA alleles at 0.05 false discovery rate in a later analysis. Among immune exposure information, only CMV serostatus was available.

Notes on this clone: The antigen remains undetermined.

The PCR used 60 Vbeta and 13 Jbeta primers. Data came from immunoSEQ multiplex PCR; TCRdb stores just in-frame clones and leaves some out. The table has over 95,000 clones, over 70% seen once. Input material: PBMCs. This clonotype was sampled from a woman in her thirties or forties in good health and CMV-seropositive.

The chain's CDR3 is CASSSPWETEAFF. Here the CDR3 DNA reads TGTGCCAGCAGTTCCCCGTGGGAGACTGAAGCTTTCTTT. V usage is TRBV6-5 and J usage is TRBJ1-1; D unclear. Looked up from germline, CDR1 is MNHEY and CDR2 is SVGAGI. The CDR3 spans 13 residues. Trimming left V 4 bases short and J 5 bases short, with 11 bases between.